This T cell receptor (beta chain) was identified during a study of cytotoxic CD8 clonotypes in ibrutinib-treated CLL. The data were produced by immunoSEQ multiplex PCR, yet TCRdb's version contains in-frame clones alone and is incomplete. The sample holds roughly 220,000 clones, 65% to 80% seen once. The sample holds a few counts of this clone. Trimming left V 8 bases short and J 0 bases short, with 11 bases between. The CDR3 has 14 residues. CDR1 is MNHNS and CDR2 is SASEGT in the germline V gene. This TCR was sampled from a human donor with chronic lymphocytic leukemia. Sequencing used PBMCs, obtained after 12 months of ibrutinib treatment. The chain recombines TRBV6-1 with TRBJ2-4, with D maybe TRBD2 (5 bases). The CDR3 region has the DNA TGTGCCAGCGCCGGGGTACTAGCCAAAAACATTCAGTACTTC. Translated, it gives CASAGVLAKNIQYF.